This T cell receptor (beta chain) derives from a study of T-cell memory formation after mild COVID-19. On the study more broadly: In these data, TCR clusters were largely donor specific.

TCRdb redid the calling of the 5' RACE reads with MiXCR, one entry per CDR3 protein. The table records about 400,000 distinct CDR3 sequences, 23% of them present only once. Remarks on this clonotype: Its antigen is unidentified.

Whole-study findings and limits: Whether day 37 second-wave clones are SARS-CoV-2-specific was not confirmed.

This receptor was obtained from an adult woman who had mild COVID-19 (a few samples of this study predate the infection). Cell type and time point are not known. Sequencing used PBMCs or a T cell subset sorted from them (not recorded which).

Here the CDR3 reads CASSYVGSTSGGAPYEQYF. CDR3 DNA: TGTGCCAGCAGTTACGTGGGTTCGACTAGCGGGGGGGCCCCCTACGAGCAGTACTTC. The rearrangement uses TRBV6-5 and TRBJ2-7, with 14 bases aligning to TRBD2. Losses at the gene ends were 2 bases for V and 2 bases for J; bases not matched to a gene: 11. Germline assignment: CDR1 MNHEY and CDR2 SVGAGI. The CDR3 consists of 19 residues.